The 20 T cell receptor beta chains in this list originate from one sample, sequenced in a study of T cells in Graves' hyperthyroidism and ophthalmopathy. Amplification of TCR beta CDR3 regions used RNA as the template. First-round RT-PCR targeting the TCR CDR3 was performed with the HTBI primer set. TCRdb redid the calling of the multiplex PCR reads with MiXCR, one entry per CDR3 protein. This sample has a few hundred thousand distinct CDR3 sequences, with approximately 16% found just once. The source material was blood. These receptors originate from a woman aged 60-70 years with Graves' ophthalmopathy.

The rearrangement links TRBV6-1 to TRBJ2-7; D is ambiguous. Deletions cut 5 bases from V and 2 bases from J, with 7 bases between. The CDR3 loop spans 12 amino acids. Germline CDR1 and CDR2: MNHNS and SASEGT. The CDR3 here is CASSINPYEQYF. CDR3 coding DNA: TGTGCCAGCAGTATTAATCCCTACGAGCAGTACTTC.

V and J are TRBV20-1 and TRBJ2-3; no clear D gene. This CDR3 region has 14 residues. V was shortened by 7 bases and J by 2 bases, with 16 bases between the two germline ends. Germline V lookup: CDR1 DFQATT, CDR2 SNEGSKA (reference sequence). CDR3 bases: TGCAGTGGTTATAAGCAGACTTACACAGATACGCAGTATTTT. This sequence encodes CSGYKQTYTDTQYF.

Of note for this clonotype: This may arise from a read error, as a much more abundant clone is one base away. This sequence joins TRBV6-1 and TRBJ2-1; D is ambiguous. The germline V and J ends were trimmed by 7 bases and 8 bases, with 15 bases remaining between them. Germline loops: CDR1 MNHNS, CDR2 SASEGT. This CDR3 is 13 amino acids long. The chain's CDR3 is CASKLSVIDEQFF. The CDR3 DNA reads as TGTGCCAGCAAATTGTCGGTAATCGATGAGCAGTTCTTC.

This clonotype came up many times. J is TRBJ2-6 and V is TRBV10-3; D is unclear. Germline loops: CDR1 ENHRY, CDR2 SYGVKD. This CDR3 contains 15 residues. Trimming took 6 bases from V and 0 from J, leaving 9 bases between them. The CDR3 protein is CAISGIFSGANVLTF. CDR3 in DNA: TGTGCCATCAGCGGAATATTCTCTGGGGCCAACGTCCTGACTTTC.

This clonotype was observed a handful of times. The chain carries TRBV25-1 and TRBJ2-3; possible D gene TRBD2, 6 bases. CDR1 and CDR2 from the germline V gene are MGHDK and SYGVNS. V was shortened by 3 bases and J by 6 bases, with 16 bases between the two germline ends. CDR3 size: 15 residues. For the CDR3, the DNA is TGTGCCAGCAGTGAGGAGGGCGGAGGTTGGGATACGCAGTATTTT. Encoded protein: CASSEEGGGWDTQYF.

This clonotype has a count of ten or more. DNA for the CDR3: TGTGCCAGCAGTTTGGGTTGGCAAGAGACCCAGTACTTC. Protein sequence: CASSLGWQETQYF. V and J are TRBV12-3 or TRBV12-4 and TRBJ2-5; D is unclear. V gave up 3 bases and J gave up 2 bases, with 7 bases separating them. The CDR3 consists of 13 residues.

This clonotype was seen more than once but under ten times. Here the CDR3 reads CASSEMGYNQPQHF. The CDR3 coding sequence is TGTGCCAGCAGTGAAATGGGGTACAACCAGCCCCAGCATTTT. The chain joins TRBV2 to TRBJ1-5, with D unresolved. CDR1 is SNHLY and CDR2 is FYNNEI in the germline V gene. Deletions cut 2 bases from V and 7 bases from J, with 12 bases between. CDR3 length equals 14 residues.

This clonotype was seen repeatedly, ten times or more. The chain has TRBV6-1 and TRBJ2-3; 8 positions match TRBD1. V shed 5 bases and J 4 bases; nucleotides not matched to a gene: 8. The CDR3 has 15 residues. The germline V gene has CDR1 MNHNS and CDR2 SASEGT. The CDR3 region is CASSYSSGGSDTQYF. CDR3 nucleotides: TGTGCCAGCAGTTATTCTTCAGGGGGCTCAGATACGCAGTATTTT.

This clonotype was seen a handful of times. Its ends do not fully match the called genes, so a read error is possible. The chain has TRBV5-1 and TRBJ2-1, with D tentatively TRBD2 (6 bases). The CDR3 is 14 amino acids. CDR1 SGHRS and CDR2 YFSETQ come from the germline V gene. The CDR3 loop is CASKIADTYSEQFF. CDR3 in DNA: TGCGCCAGCAAAATAGCGGATACCTACAGTGAGCAGTTCTTC.

This clonotype was detected ten times or more. J is TRBJ2-7 and V is TRBV18, with TRBD2 matching 9 bases. Trimming took 4 bases from V and 3 from J; bases not matched to a gene: 7. CDR3 length equals 15 residues. Germline CDR1 and CDR2: KGHSH and LQKENI. The CDR3 nucleotides are TGTGCCAGCTCACTAATGGGACTAGCCGGCTACGAGCAGTACTTC. Its protein product is CASSLMGLAGYEQYF.

This clonotype has just a few counts. This rearrangement joins TRBV2 to TRBJ1-2; D may be TRBD1 (6 bases). From germline, CDR1 is SNHLY and CDR2 FYNNEI. V was shortened by 3 bases and J by 4 bases, with 12 bases between the two germline ends. The CDR3 is 14 amino acids. The DNA of the CDR3 is TGTGCCAGCAGTGATGGGGGGCGCCTCTATGGCTACACCTTC. This encodes CASSDGGRLYGYTF.

The chain combines TRBV9 with TRBJ2-1; 7 bases line up with TRBD2. CDR3 length: 16 residues. CDR1 is SGDLS and CDR2 is YYNGEE in the germline V gene. After removal of 4 bases from V and 5 bases from J, the junction contained 12 bases not matched to a gene. The CDR3 sequence: CASSLLLGGSHNEQFF. CDR3 DNA sequence: TGTGCCAGCAGCCTCCTCCTGGGCGGGAGTCACAATGAGCAGTTCTTC.

This clonotype has only a few counts. The V gene is TRBV27, the J gene TRBJ2-2; TRBD2 matches at 8 bases. Germline loops: CDR1 MNHEY, CDR2 SMNVEV (reference sequence). The trim removed 3 bases at V and 0 bases at J, leaving 6 bases unmatched. The CDR3 covers 17 residues. CDR3: CASSFGLAKSNTGELFF. CDR3 coding DNA: TGTGCCAGCAGTTTCGGACTAGCAAAGTCGAACACCGGGGAGCTGTTTTTT.

The sample holds many counts of this clonotype. The V call is TRBV20-1, the J call TRBJ2-3, with D hard to call. Between the trimmed V and J ends, which lost 0 bases and 3 bases, there was a span of 7 bases. This CDR3 comprises 13 residues. In germline, CDR1 is DFQATT, CDR2 SNEGSKA (reference sequence). CDR3 nucleotides: TGCAGTGCTAGAGATACAACGACAGATACGCAGTATTTT. Protein sequence: CSARDTTTDTQYF.

This clonotype was seen ten or more times. V is TRBV7-2 and J is TRBJ1-2, with 8 bases matching TRBD1. Germline lookup yields CDR1 SGHTA and CDR2 FQGNSA. The CDR3 is made up of 14 amino acids. The V segment lost 0 bases and the J segment 7 bases; nucleotides outside the gene matches: 4. The CDR3 DNA reads as TGTGCCAGCAGCTTAGCGGAGGACAGGGTTGGCTACACCTTC. Its protein is CASSLAEDRVGYTF.

This clonotype came up many times. The chain carries TRBV20-1 and TRBJ2-7; 9 bases map to TRBD2. This CDR3 region has 15 residues. With 0 bases clipped from V and 1 base from J, the junction kept 4 bases outside the gene matches. Germline V lookup: CDR1 DFQATT, CDR2 SNEGSKA (reference sequence). This CDR3 reads CSARDPTSGSYEQYF. The CDR3 DNA reads TGCAGTGCTAGAGATCCAACTAGCGGGTCCTACGAGCAGTACTTC.

There are many counts of this clonotype. The chain joins TRBV28 to TRBJ1-2; 12 nucleotides align to TRBD1. Germline assignment: CDR1 MDHEN and CDR2 SYDVKM. The trim removed 2 bases at V and 4 bases at J, leaving 8 bases unmatched. The CDR3 contains 17 residues. The CDR3, as DNA: TGTGCCAGCAGTTTAGGGACAGGGGGCGCTTCGGGCTATGGCTACACCTTC. Translating gives CASSLGTGGASGYGYTF.

This clonotype was observed many times. V and J are TRBV6-1 and TRBJ2-6, with 7 bases aligning to TRBD1. V dropped 3 bases and J dropped 4; count of bases not matched to a gene: 18. CDR1 and CDR2 (germline): MNHNS, SASEGT. CDR3 length: 20 residues. DNA of the CDR3: TGTGCCAGCAGTGAGCGTGTTCCTCTACAGGGGCCGCCGGGGGCCAACGTCCTGACTTTC. Translated: CASSERVPLQGPPGANVLTF.

This clonotype was picked up many times. V is TRBV5-1 and J is TRBJ1-4, with TRBD1 matching over 8 bases. The CDR3 length is 14 residues. Germline V gene data show CDR1 as SGHRS and CDR2 as YFSETQ. With 4 bases clipped from V and 7 bases from J, the junction kept 6 bases outside the gene matches. The CDR3 protein is CASSAQGASEKLFF. CDR3 sequence (DNA): TGCGCCAGCAGCGCGCAGGGGGCCAGTGAAAAACTGTTTTTT. Drawing the rest from reference TRBV5-1 and TRBJ1-4, the complete variable domain is KAGVTQTPRYLIKTRGQQVTLSCSPISGHRSVSWYQQTPGQGLQFLFEYFSETQRNKGNFPGRFSGRQFSNSRSEMNVSTLELGDSALYLCASSAQGASEKLFFGSGTQLSVL.

This chain connects TRBV2 to TRBJ2-2; D ambiguous. The CDR3 runs to 16 residues. The V end was cut by 1 base, the J end by 1 base, with 10 bases between. Per the germline V gene, CDR1 is SNHLY and CDR2 is FYNNEI. The CDR3 bases are TGTGCCAGCAGTGAAGGGCTGTGGCAGAACACCGGGGAGCTGTTTTTT. This encodes CASSEGLWQNTGELFF.